The next 19 T cell receptor beta chains were all read from a single sample in a study of response to subunit inactivated influenza vaccine. TCRdb used MiXCR to reprocess the RT-PCR reads, holding one entry per CDR3 protein. The sample shows hundreds of thousands of distinct CDR3 sequences, less than 20% of them seen only once. Sample: PBMCs from blood, taken 12 days after vaccination. The receptors were gathered from a man in his fifties who received an inactivated influenza vaccine.

The chain joins TRBV27 to TRBJ1-1, with D hard to call. V was shortened by 6 bases and J by 1 base, with 12 bases between the two germline ends. Germline V gene lookup returns CDR1 MNHEY and CDR2 SMNVEV (reference sequence). The CDR3 totals 14 residues. The CDR3 sequence is CASSLLKTNTEAFF. CDR3 in DNA: TGTGCCAGCAGCCTCTTGAAAACGAACACTGAAGCTTTCTTT.

This clonotype has a count of ten or more. The chain has TRBV7-2 and TRBJ1-6; possible D gene TRBD1, 5 bases. Germline CDR1 is SGHTA and CDR2 is FQGNSA. This CDR3 has 13 amino acids. Trimming stripped 1 base from V and 7 bases from J, with 5 bases between. The CDR3 here is CASSLEGNSPLHF. The CDR3 DNA is TGTGCCAGCAGCTTAGAGGGGAATTCACCCCTCCACTTT. Together with reference TRBV7-2 and TRBJ1-6, the CDR3 gives the full variable domain: GAGVSQSPSNKVTEKGKDVELRCDPISGHTALYWYRQSLGQGLEFLIYFQGNSAPDKSGLPSDRFSAERTGGSVSTLTIQRTQQEDSAVYLCASSLEGNSPLHFGNGTRLTVT.

This clonotype was seen a handful of times. The rearrangement links TRBV7-2 to TRBJ2-3; a weak D match, TRBD2 (6 bases). The V and J ends lost 3 bases and 0 bases respectively, with 10 bases between them. The CDR3 runs to 15 residues. Germline loops: CDR1 SGHTA, CDR2 FQGNSA. The CDR3 DNA sequence: TGTGCCAGCAGCTTCCGGGGGATTAGCACAGATACGCAGTATTTT. This sequence encodes CASSFRGISTDTQYF.

This chain joins TRBV6-4 and TRBJ2-7, with D perhaps being TRBD1 or TRBD2 (6 bases each). Germline values: CDR1 MRHNA, CDR2 SNTAGT. This CDR3 is 19 amino acids long. CDR3 in DNA: TGTACCCGCAGTTTAGCTTTTCCCCGACAGGAGGGTAGGAGCGACGAGCAGTACTTC. Encoded protein: CTRSLAFPRQEGRSDEQYF.

The chain uses TRBV7-9 and TRBJ2-2; no definite D call. Germline V CDR1 and CDR2: SEHNR, FQNEAQ (reference sequence). The length of the CDR3 is 12 residues. V was clipped by 6 bases and J by 6 bases, with 8 bases between them. The CDR3 loop is CASRLQPGELFF. In nucleotides, the CDR3 is TGTGCCAGCAGATTACAGCCCGGGGAGCTGTTTTTT.

There are a few counts of this clonotype. This sequence joins TRBV11-1 and TRBJ2-1, with D perhaps TRBD2 (5 bases). Deletions cut 4 bases from V and 5 bases from J, with 24 bases between. The CDR3 runs 18 residues. CDR1 is SGHAT and CDR2 is FQDESV in the germline V gene (reference sequence). The DNA for the CDR3 is TGTGCCAGCAGCTATCCACCGGGATCCTATTTTGTCAACAATGAGCAGTTCTTC. This translates into CASSYPPGSYFVNNEQFF.

This clonotype was seen just once. The chain links TRBV5-4 to TRBJ1-4; 7 nucleotides align to TRBD1. The CDR3 length is 15 residues. Germline lookup yields CDR1 SGHNT and CDR2 YYREEE (reference sequence). Trimming removed 5 bases from V and 1 base from J; junction bases left unmatched: 5. CDR3 loop: CASRRGTETNEKLFF. CDR3 DNA sequence: TGTGCCAGCAGGCGGGGGACAGAAACTAATGAAAAACTGTTTTTT.

The table lists this clonotype with a few counts. The chain uses TRBV7-2 and TRBJ1-5; the D gene is possibly TRBD1 (5 bases). The CDR3 has 13 amino acids. Germline CDR1 reads SGHTA; CDR2 reads FQGNSA. Between the trimmed V and J ends, which lost 5 bases and 6 bases, there was a span of 11 bases. In DNA form, the CDR3 reads TGTGCCAGCAGCAGGGGTACGTTTCAGCCCCAGCATTTT. Translating gives CASSRGTFQPQHF.

At least ten counts were recorded for this clonotype. The chain is built from TRBV7-2 and TRBJ2-7, with 7 positions matching TRBD1. This CDR3 is 14 amino acids long. The junction had 11 bases not matched to a gene; V was cut back by 5 bases and J by 7 bases. In germline, CDR1 is SGHTA, CDR2 FQGNSA. The CDR3 protein is CASSPVSGGDEQYF. In nucleotides, the CDR3 is TGTGCCAGCAGCCCCGTATCAGGGGGTGATGAGCAGTACTTC.

This clonotype turned up a few times. V is TRBV2 and J is TRBJ2-3; 7 nucleotides agree with TRBD1. V was pared by 6 bases and J by 0 bases, with 9 bases of the junction left unmatched. This CDR3 spans 16 amino acids. The V gene's germline CDR1 is SNHLY and CDR2 FYNNEI. The CDR3 is CASSAMGTASTDTQYF. For the CDR3, the DNA is TGTGCCAGCAGCGCAATGGGGACAGCTAGCACAGATACGCAGTATTTT.

The chain uses TRBV5-5 and TRBJ2-1; D gene uncertain. Per germline, CDR1 SGHKS and CDR2 YYEKEE (reference sequence). The germline V and J ends were trimmed by 3 bases and 0 bases, with 16 bases remaining between them. The CDR3 extends over 17 amino acids. The CDR3 DNA reads as TGTGCCAGCAGCTCCATAGGAACCAGCAGCTCCTACAATGAGCAGTTCTTC. Protein product: CASSSIGTSSSYNEQFF.

This chain uses TRBV27 with TRBJ2-1, with a tentative D call TRBD2 (7 bases). V shed 7 bases and J shed 9 bases, with 19 bases lying between them. CDR1 MNHEY and CDR2 SMNVEV come from the germline V gene (reference sequence). The CDR3 consists of 14 residues. CDR3: CASTWGGRRSEQFF. The CDR3 bases are TGTGCCAGCACCTGGGGGGGGCGCCGGAGTGAGCAGTTCTTC.

The chain combines TRBV19 with TRBJ2-2; D not certain. The CDR3 extends over 15 amino acids. Deletions cut 6 bases from V and 2 bases from J, with 13 bases between. Germline assignment: CDR1 LNHDA and CDR2 SQIVND (reference sequence). CDR3 region: CASRSDGANTGELFF. CDR3 DNA sequence: TGTGCCAGTAGATCGGACGGAGCAAACACCGGGGAGCTGTTTTTT.

The CDR3 is CSAYRGTNQPQHF. In DNA form, the CDR3 reads TGCAGTGCTTACCGGGGAACAAATCAGCCCCAGCATTTT. The rearrangement links TRBV20-1 to TRBJ1-5; D gene ambiguous. CDR3 length: 13 amino acids. V was clipped by 5 bases and J by 4 bases, with 12 bases between them. Germline-derived CDR1 and CDR2 are DFQATT and SNEGSKA (reference sequence).

CDR3 in amino acids: CASSVDPYSNQPQHF. CDR3 DNA sequence: TGTGCCAGTAGCGTCGATCCTTATAGCAATCAGCCCCAGCATTTT. The chain couples TRBV19 to TRBJ1-5; D uncertain. The CDR3 is 15 residues long. Trimming removed 6 bases from V and 0 bases from J, with 12 bases in between. Germline values: CDR1 LNHDA, CDR2 SQIVND (reference sequence).

Only a few counts were recorded for this clonotype. The V call is TRBV12-3 or TRBV12-4, the J call TRBJ1-1; no clear D gene. This CDR3 has 14 residues. V was pared by 3 bases and J by 1 base, with 9 bases between. The CDR3 DNA is TGTGCCAGCAGTTTGTTTTCAAGGAACACTGAAGCTTTCTTT. This sequence encodes CASSLFSRNTEAFF.

This clonotype turned up a few times. V is TRBV7-9 and J is TRBJ2-6; D ambiguous. Trimming left V 5 bases short and J 2 bases short, with 10 bases between. The CDR3 loop spans 15 amino acids. The germline gives CDR1 SEHNR, CDR2 FQNEAQ (reference sequence). The CDR3 loop is CASSHSPPGANVLTF. CDR3 nucleotides: TGTGCCAGCAGCCATAGCCCCCCTGGGGCCAACGTCCTGACTTTC.

This clonotype was detected ten times or more. CDR3 coding DNA: TGTGCCAGCAGCCCCTGGGATGAGCAGTTCTTC. It is translated as CASSPWDEQFF. The chain links TRBV7-9 to TRBJ2-1, with D unclear. V shed 5 bases and J shed 8 bases, with 7 bases lying between them. The CDR3 spans 11 residues. Germline V CDR1 and CDR2: SEHNR, FQNEAQ (reference sequence).

The rearrangement links TRBV10-2 to TRBJ2-2; the D gene is possibly TRBD2 (5 bases). CDR1 and CDR2 from the germline V gene are WSHSY and SAAADI. The CDR3 is 15 amino acids. V dropped 4 bases and J dropped 6 bases, with 15 bases sitting between them. The CDR3 reads CASSVTIRRAGELFF. CDR3 nucleotide sequence: TGCGCCAGCAGTGTTACCATAAGGCGGGCCGGGGAGCTGTTTTTT.